This T cell receptor beta chain emerged from a study of blood T cell repertoires in COVID-19. Trimming left V 5 bases short and J 1 base short, with 15 bases between. The germline V gene encodes CDR1 SGHNT and CDR2 YYREEE (reference sequence). The CDR3 has 15 residues. Sequencing was performed with immunoSEQ multiplex PCR; in TCRdb, only in-frame clones are kept and a portion is missing. The profile shows about 160,000 clones, approximately 82% of them singletons. The TCR was taken from a woman aged 35 to 49 with COVID-19, enrolled during active disease. The chain recombines TRBV5-4 with TRBJ1-1; possibly TRBD1 for D (6 bases). Sequencing was carried out using peripheral blood. CDR3 amino acids: CASSQPEQGNTEAFF. CDR3 nucleotides: TGTGCCAGCAGTCAGCCTGAACAGGGGAACACTGAAGCTTTCTTT.